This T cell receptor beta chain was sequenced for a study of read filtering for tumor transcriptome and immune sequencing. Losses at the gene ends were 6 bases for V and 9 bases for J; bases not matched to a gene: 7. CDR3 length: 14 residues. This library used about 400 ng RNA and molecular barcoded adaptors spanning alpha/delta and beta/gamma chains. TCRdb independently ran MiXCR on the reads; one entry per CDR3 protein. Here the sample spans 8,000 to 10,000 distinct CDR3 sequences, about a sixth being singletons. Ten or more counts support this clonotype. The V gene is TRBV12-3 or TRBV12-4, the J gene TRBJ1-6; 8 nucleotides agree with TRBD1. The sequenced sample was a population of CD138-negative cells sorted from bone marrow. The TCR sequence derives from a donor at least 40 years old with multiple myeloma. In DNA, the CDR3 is TGTGCCAGCAGATCAGGGGGCTGGGGTTCACCCCTCCACTTT. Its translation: CASRSGGWGSPLHF.